This T cell receptor (beta chain) was found in a study of blood T cell repertoires in COVID-19. For the study at large: Samples representing acute and convalescent COVID-19 were sourced from the United States, Italy and Spain.

Under the authors' procedure: From reference gene primer amplification, estimates of nucleated cell counts were derived. The assay was immunoSEQ multiplex PCR, and TCRdb's table has in-frame clones only and misses some. V and J calls and clone size come straight from that table; D and trimming were deduced from the DNA. This table holds about 190,000 clones, less than 85% found once. The study drew participants aged about 18 to 89 years from 24 US areas. This clone was observed a handful of times. The germline gives CDR1 SNHLY, CDR2 FYNNEI. This CDR3 has 14 residues. V was clipped by 1 base and J by 6 bases, with 12 bases between them.

Sequencing was performed on PBMCs or T cells enriched from blood (not recorded which). The chain carries TRBV2 and TRBJ1-1; tentatively, D is TRBD1 (5 bases). This receptor was taken from a young woman who had recovered from COVID-19. The CDR3 spells CASSEGRVLPEAFF. CDR3 bases: TGTGCCAGCAGTGAAGGCAGGGTTCTCCCTGAAGCTTTCTTT.